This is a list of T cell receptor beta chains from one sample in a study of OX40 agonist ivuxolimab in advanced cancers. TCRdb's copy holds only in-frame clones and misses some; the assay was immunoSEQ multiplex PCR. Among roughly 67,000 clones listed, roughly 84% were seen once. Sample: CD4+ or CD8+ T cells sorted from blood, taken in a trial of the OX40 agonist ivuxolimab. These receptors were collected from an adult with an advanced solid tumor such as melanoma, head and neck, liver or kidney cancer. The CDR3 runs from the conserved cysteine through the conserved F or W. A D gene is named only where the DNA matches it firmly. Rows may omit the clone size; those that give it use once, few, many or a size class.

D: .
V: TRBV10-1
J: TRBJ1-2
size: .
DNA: TGCGCCAGCAGCCCAGGGGTCAACTATGGCTACACCTTC
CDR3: CASSPGVNYGYTF

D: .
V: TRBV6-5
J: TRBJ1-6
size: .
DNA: TGTGCCAGCAGTTACTCGACCCATTCCTGGAATTCACCCCTCCACTTT
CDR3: CASSYSTHSWNSPLHF

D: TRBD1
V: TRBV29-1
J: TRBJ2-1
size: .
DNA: TGCAGCGTTGAAAGATCGACAGGGTTGAGACTCCATGAGCAGTTCTTC
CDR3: CSVERSTGLRLHEQFF

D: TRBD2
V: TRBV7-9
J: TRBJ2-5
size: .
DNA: TGTGCCAGCAGCTCTGCCAGCGGGAGCCTTAATACGGAGACCCAGTACTTC
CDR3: CASSSASGSLNTETQYF

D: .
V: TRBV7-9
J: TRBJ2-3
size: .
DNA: TGTGCCAGCAGCTTACCAGAACCCCCAGATACGCAGTATTTT
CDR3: CASSLPEPPDTQYF

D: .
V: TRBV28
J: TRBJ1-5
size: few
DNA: TGTGCCAGCAGACTATGGCAGGTTGATCAGCCCCAGCATTTT
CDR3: CASRLWQVDQPQHF

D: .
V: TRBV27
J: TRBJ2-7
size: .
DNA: TGTGCCAGCAGTTCAGTGCGGGGCAGGGGATACGAGCAGTACTTC
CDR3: CASSSVRGRGYEQYF

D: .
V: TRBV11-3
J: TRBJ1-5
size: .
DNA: TGTGCCAGCAGCTTAGGTACCAATCAGCCCCAGCATTTT
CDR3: CASSLGTNQPQHF

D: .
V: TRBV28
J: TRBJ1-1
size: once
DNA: TGTGCCAGCAGTTTACCAGGGGTCCCCTTTCGAGTCACTGAAGCTTTCTTT
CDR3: CASSLPGVPFRVTEAFF

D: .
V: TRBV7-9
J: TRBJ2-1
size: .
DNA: TGTGCCAGCAGTACTTTAAATGAGCAGTTCTTC
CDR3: CASSTLNEQFF

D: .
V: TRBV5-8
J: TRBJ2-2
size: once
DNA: TGTGCCAGCAGCTTGACCCTAGGTGACACCGGGGAGCTGTTTTTT
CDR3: CASSLTLGDTGELFF

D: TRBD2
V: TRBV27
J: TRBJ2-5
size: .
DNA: TGTGCCAGCAGACTCCGCCCTACTAGCGGGCCTCAAGAGACCCAGTACTTC
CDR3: CASRLRPTSGPQETQYF

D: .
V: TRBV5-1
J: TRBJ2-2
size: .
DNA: TGCGCCAGCAGCCCGGGAGTATCGGGTTTAACCGGGGAGCTGTTTTTT
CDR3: CASSPGVSGLTGELFF

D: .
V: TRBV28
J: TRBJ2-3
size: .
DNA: TGTGCCAGCAGACGGGACCCTAGCACAGATACGCAGTATTTT
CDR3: CASRRDPSTDTQYF

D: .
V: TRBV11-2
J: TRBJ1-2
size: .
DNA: TGTGCCAGCAGCTTAAGTCACAAGGGGGATTTAAATGGCTACACCTTC
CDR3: CASSLSHKGDLNGYTF

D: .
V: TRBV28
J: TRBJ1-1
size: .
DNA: TGTGCCAGCAGTTCACCCAGAGGGGCGCGGACTGAAGCTTTCTTT
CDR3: CASSSPRGARTEAFF

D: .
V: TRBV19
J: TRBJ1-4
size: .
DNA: TGTGCCAGTAGTATACGACAGACAACTAATGAAAAACTGTTTTTT
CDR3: CASSIRQTTNEKLFF

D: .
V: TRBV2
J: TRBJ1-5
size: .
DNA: TGTGCCAGCAGTGAAGAGAGGGTTTATAGCAATCAGCCCCAGCATTTT
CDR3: CASSEERVYSNQPQHF

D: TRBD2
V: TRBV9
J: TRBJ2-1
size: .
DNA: TGTGCCAGCAGCGTAGGACTGGGACTAGCGGGAGGGCAAAACAATGAGCAGTTCTTC
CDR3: CASSVGLGLAGGQNNEQFF

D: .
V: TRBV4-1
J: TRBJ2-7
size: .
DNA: TGCGCCAGCAGCCAAGAGTTGGGCAGGGGAGGTGACGAGCAGTACTTC
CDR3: CASSQELGRGGDEQYF

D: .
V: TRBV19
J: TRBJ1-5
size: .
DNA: TGTGCCAGTAGTATGGGGCACCCCTTAGAGCCCCAGCATTTT
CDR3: CASSMGHPLEPQHF

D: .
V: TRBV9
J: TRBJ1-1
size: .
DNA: TGTGCCAGCAGCGCAAGACAGGCGGTCATGAACACTGAAGCTTTCTTT
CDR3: CASSARQAVMNTEAFF

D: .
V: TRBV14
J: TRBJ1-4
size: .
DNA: TGTGCCAGCAGCCAGCAAATGGCAACTAATGAAAAACTGTTTTTT
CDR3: CASSQQMATNEKLFF

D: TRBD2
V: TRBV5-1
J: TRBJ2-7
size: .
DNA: TGCGCCAGCAGCTTACTAGCGGGAGACTCCTACGAGCAGTACTTC
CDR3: CASSLLAGDSYEQYF

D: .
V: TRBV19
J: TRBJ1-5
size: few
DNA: TGTGCCAGTCAACACAGGCCGAATAGCAATCAGCCCCAGCATTTT
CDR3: CASQHRPNSNQPQHF

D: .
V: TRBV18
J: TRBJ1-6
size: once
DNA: TGTGCCAGCTCACGCCGGGAGAGCTCCTATAATTCACCCCTCCACTTT
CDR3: CASSRRESSYNSPLHF

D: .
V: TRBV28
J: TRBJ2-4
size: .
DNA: TGTGCCAGCAGTTTAGTGGGGACGGGCCACAAAAACATTCAGTACTTC
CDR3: CASSLVGTGHKNIQYF

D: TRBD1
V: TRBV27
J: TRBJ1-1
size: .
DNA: TGTGCCAGCAGTCGGACAGGGCGAAACACTGAAGCTTTCTTT
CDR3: CASSRTGRNTEAFF

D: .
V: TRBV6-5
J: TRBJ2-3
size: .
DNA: TGTGCCAGCAGTGAACGCACGCAGTATTTT
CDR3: CASSERTQYF

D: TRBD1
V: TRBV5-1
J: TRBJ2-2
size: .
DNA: TGCGCCAGCAGGCCTCAACCGGGACAGAAAACCGGGGAGCTGTTTTTT
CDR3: CASRPQPGQKTGELFF

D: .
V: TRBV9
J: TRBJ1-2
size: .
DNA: TGTCCTCCACGTCAACGTGGCGGCTACACCTTC
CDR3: CPPRQRGGYTF

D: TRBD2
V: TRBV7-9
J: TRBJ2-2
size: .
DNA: TGTGCCAGCAGCCCGGGACTAGCGGGAGGGCCCACCGGGGAGCTGTTTTTT
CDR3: CASSPGLAGGPTGELFF

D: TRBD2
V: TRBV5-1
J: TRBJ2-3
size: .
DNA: TGCGCCAGCAGCTTAGGACTAGCCAGCACAGATACGCAGTATTTT
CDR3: CASSLGLASTDTQYF

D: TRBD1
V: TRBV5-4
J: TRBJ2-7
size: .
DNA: TGTGCCAGCAGCTTCAGGGGGCACTCCTACGAGCAGTACTTC
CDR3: CASSFRGHSYEQYF

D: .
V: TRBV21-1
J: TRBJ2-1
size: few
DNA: TGTGCCAGCAGCGCCCGACAGGGACCCTCTGGGGATGAGCAGTTCTTC
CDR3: CASSARQGPSGDEQFF

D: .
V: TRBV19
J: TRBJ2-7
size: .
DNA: TGTGCCACTGCCATGATGTTAGGGAGCTCCTACGAGCAGTACTTC
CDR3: CATAMMLGSSYEQYF

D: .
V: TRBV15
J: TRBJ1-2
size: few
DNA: TGTGCCACCAGCAGTAGGAAGACAGGTGATGGCTACACCTTC
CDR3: CATSSRKTGDGYTF

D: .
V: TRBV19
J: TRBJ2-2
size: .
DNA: TGTGCCAGTAGTATTTCCCGGCAGGCCGGGGAGCTGTTTTTT
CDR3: CASSISRQAGELFF

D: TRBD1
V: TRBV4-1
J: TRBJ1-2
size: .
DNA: TGCGCCAGCAGCCAAGGGTCGGACAGGAACTATGGCTACACCTTC
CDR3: CASSQGSDRNYGYTF

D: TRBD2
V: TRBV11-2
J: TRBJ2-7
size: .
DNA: TGTGCCAGCAGCCCCCTCCCAATAGCGGGTGAGCAGTACTTC
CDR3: CASSPLPIAGEQYF

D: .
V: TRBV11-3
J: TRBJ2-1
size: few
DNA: TGTGCCAGCAGCCCCGTTACGGTCTACAATGAGCAGTTCTTC
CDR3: CASSPVTVYNEQFF

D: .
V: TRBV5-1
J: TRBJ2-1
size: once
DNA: TGCGCCAGCAAGGGAGGTGACGCAAGCTCCTACAATGAGCAGTTCTTC
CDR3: CASKGGDASSYNEQFF

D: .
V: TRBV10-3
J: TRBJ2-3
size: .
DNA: TGTGCCATCAGTGAGTCGAACGCGGCTACAGATACGCAGTATTTT
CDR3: CAISESNAATDTQYF

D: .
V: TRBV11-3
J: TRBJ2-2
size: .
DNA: TGTGCCAGCAGCTTAGTCGTGTCCGGGGAGCTGTTTTTT
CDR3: CASSLVVSGELFF

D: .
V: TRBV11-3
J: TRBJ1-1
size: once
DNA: TGTGCCAGCAGCTTAGATCTGCTGGGATCCACTGAAGCTTTCTTT
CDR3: CASSLDLLGSTEAFF

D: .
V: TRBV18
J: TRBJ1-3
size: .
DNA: TGTGCCAGCTCTCGAGGCGCGGAGGAAGGAAACACCATATATTTT
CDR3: CASSRGAEEGNTIYF

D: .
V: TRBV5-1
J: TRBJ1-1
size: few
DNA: TGCGCCAGCAGCTTGGCCGCGGGCCCCAACACTGAAGCTTTCTTT
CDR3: CASSLAAGPNTEAFF

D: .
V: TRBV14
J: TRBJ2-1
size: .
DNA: TGTGCCAGCAGCCCGGTGGGTTTAGGTATTTACAATGAGCAGTTCTTC
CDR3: CASSPVGLGIYNEQFF